The T cell receptor (beta chain) under discussion was sequenced for a study of T cell repertoires in cytomegalovirus infection. TCRdb reanalysed the reads using MiXCR and keeps one entry per CDR3 protein. This table has roughly 230,000 distinct CDR3 sequences, approximately 22% appearing once. With regard to this clonotype: The antigen remains unidentified.

Per the germline V gene, CDR1 is SNHLY and CDR2 is FYNNEI. Unmatched junction bases numbered 2, after V lost 9 bases and J lost 1 base. The CDR3 is 13 residues long. Study-level points and caveats: Carriage of CMV together with the relevant HLA was identifiable through cumulative public TCR beta family frequency. Across the ex vivo response, the dominant clonotypes were HLA-C-restricted CMV-specific TCR beta clonotypes.

Material for sequencing was CD8+ T cells from PBMCs. This receptor was taken from a human donor in good health (CMV status not recorded). Some clones in this sample may be carry-over from other donors' samples. The genes are TRBV2 and TRBJ2-2; 7 nucleotides agree with TRBD2. CDR3 region: CARGGENTGELFF. Written as DNA, the CDR3 is TGTGCCAGGGGAGGGGAGAACACCGGGGAGCTGTTTTTT.